This T cell receptor (beta chain) stems from a study of human T cells and chemical hapten exposure. One entry per CDR3 protein, called by TCRdb with MiXCR from the RACE reads. The sample yields about 74,000 distinct CDR3 sequences, 32% seen once. Time point noted: patch test 1, 2 weeks after DPC sensitization. As for treatment: therapeutic diphenylcyclopropenone sensitization with weekly scalp DPC. The CDR3 extends over 15 amino acids. Deletions cut 3 bases from V and 3 bases from J, with 12 bases between. CDR1 LNHDA and CDR2 SQIVND come from the germline V gene (reference sequence). The chain employs TRBV19 and TRBJ2-1; D unclear. This TCR derives from a middle-aged man with alopecia areata. Some clones in this sample may be carry-over from other donors' samples. Sample: whole blood, taken in connection with sensitization to the hapten diphenylcyclopropenone (DPC). CDR3 DNA sequence: TGTGCCAGTAGTATCGACTGGACCTACTACAATGAGCAGTTCTTC. Protein sequence: CASSIDWTYYNEQFF.